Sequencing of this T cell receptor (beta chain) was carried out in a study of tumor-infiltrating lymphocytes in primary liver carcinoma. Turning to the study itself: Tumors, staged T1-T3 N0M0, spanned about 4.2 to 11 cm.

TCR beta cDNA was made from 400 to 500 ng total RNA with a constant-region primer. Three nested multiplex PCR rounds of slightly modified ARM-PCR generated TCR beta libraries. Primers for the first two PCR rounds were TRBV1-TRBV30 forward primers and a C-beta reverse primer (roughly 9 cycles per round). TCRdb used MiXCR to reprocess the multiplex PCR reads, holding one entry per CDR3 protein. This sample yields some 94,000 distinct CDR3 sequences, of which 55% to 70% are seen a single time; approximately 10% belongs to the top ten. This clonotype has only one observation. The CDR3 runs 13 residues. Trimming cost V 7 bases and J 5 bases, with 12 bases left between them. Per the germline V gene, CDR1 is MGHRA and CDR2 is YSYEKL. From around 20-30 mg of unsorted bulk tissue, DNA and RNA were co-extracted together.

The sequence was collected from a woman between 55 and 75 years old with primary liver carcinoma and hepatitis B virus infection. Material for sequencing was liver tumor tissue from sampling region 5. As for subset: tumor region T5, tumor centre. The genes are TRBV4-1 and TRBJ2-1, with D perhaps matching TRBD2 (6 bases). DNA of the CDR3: TGCGCCAGCAACCGGGAGTTCCACAATGAGCAGTTCTTC. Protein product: CASNREFHNEQFF.